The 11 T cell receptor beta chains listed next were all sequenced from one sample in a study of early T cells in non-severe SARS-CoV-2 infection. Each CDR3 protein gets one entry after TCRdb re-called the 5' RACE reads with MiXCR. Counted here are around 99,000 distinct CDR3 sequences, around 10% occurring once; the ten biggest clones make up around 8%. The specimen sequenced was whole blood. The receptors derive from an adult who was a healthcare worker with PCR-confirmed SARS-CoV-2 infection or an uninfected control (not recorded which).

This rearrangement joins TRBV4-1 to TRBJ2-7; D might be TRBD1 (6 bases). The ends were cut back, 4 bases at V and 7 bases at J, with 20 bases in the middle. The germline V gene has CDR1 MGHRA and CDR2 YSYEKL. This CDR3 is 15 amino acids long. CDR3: CASSLHSAGDGEQYF. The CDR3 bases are TGCGCCAGCAGCCTACACTCCGCAGGGGATGGAGAGCAGTACTTC.

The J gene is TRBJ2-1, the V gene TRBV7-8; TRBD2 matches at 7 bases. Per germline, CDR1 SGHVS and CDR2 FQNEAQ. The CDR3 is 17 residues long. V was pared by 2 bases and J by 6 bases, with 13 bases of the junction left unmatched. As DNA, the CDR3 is TGTGCCAGCAGCTTATACGTTCGGGCTAGCGGACCCAATGAGCAGTTCTTC. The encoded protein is CASSLYVRASGPNEQFF.

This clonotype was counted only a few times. CDR3 bases: TGCGCCAGCACCGACAGGGGGTTTAACGAGCAGTTCTTC. Amino acid sequence: CASTDRGFNEQFF. This rearrangement joins TRBV10-1 to TRBJ2-1; 9 bases agree with TRBD1. The CDR3 contains 13 residues. Per the germline V gene, CDR1 is WNHNN and CDR2 is SYGVQD (reference sequence). Unmatched junction bases numbered 8, after V lost 7 bases and J lost 10 bases.

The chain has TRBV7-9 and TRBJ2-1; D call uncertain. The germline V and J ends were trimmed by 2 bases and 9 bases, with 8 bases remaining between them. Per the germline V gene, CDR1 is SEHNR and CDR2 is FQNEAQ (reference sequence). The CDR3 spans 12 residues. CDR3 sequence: CASSLRDIEQFF. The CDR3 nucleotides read TGTGCCAGCAGCTTACGTGACATTGAGCAGTTCTTC.

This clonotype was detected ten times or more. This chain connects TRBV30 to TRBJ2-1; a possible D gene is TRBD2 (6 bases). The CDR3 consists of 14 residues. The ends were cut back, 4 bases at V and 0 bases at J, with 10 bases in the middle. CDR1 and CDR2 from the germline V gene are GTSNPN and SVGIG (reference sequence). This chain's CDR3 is CAWNIGSSYNEQFF. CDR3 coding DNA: TGTGCCTGGAATATCGGGAGCTCCTACAATGAGCAGTTCTTC.

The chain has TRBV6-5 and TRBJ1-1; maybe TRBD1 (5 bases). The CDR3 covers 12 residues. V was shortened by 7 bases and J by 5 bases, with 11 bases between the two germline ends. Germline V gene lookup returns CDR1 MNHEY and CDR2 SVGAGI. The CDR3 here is CASTNGGTEAFF. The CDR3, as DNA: TGTGCCAGCACCAACGGGGGTACTGAAGCTTTCTTT.

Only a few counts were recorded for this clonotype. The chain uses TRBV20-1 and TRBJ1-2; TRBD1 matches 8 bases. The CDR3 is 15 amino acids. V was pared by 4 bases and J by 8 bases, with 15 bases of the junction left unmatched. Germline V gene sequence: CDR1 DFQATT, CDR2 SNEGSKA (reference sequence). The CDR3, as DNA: TGCAGTGCTATTAAACCCCCAGGGGGCAAAGACGGCTACACCTTC. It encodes CSAIKPPGGKDGYTF.

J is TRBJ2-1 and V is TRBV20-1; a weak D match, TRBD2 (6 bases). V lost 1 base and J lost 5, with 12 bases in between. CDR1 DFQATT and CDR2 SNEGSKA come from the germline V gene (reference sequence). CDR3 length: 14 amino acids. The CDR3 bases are TGCAGTGCTAGAGCGGGAGTCTATAACAATGAGCAGTTCTTC. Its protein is CSARAGVYNNEQFF.

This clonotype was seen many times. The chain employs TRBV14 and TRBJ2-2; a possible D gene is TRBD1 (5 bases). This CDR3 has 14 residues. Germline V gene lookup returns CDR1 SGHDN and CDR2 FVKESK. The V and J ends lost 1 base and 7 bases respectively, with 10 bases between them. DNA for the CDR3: TGTGCCAGCAGCCAAGTAGGGGTTGACGGGGAGCTGTTTTTT. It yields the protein CASSQVGVDGELFF.

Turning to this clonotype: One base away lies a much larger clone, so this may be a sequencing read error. The CDR3 loop is CASGYYGSGEQYF. The CDR3 nucleotides are TGTGCCAGCGGTTATTACGGATCTGGCGAGCAGTACTTC. The chain joins TRBV6-2 or TRBV6-3 to TRBJ2-7; D is unresolved. Germline lookup yields CDR1 MNHEY and CDR2 SVGEGT. This CDR3 region has 13 residues.

The CDR3 is CASSQRGQFNQPQHF. CDR3 DNA: TGTGCCAGCAGCCAAAGAGGACAATTCAATCAGCCCCAGCATTTT. The genes are TRBV3-1 and TRBJ1-5, with D perhaps TRBD1 (5 bases). This CDR3 region has 15 residues. Trimming left V 2 bases short and J 3 bases short, with 11 bases between. Germline V gene sequence: CDR1 LGHDT, CDR2 YNNKEL (reference sequence).